This T cell receptor beta chain was retrieved from a study of CD8 T cells in Susac syndrome. With random hexamers, reverse transcription was performed on about 0.45 to 1 ug of RNA. TCRdb redid the calling of the immunoSEQ multiplex PCR reads with MiXCR, one entry per CDR3 protein. The table has some 140,000 distinct CDR3 sequences, just under 95% seen once. This receptor was obtained from a human donor with Susac syndrome. Material for sequencing was CD8+ T cells from PBMCs.

The DNA for the CDR3 is TGTGCCAGCAGTTTGGTTTGGGGTCCGGGCGAGCAGTACTTC. The encoded protein is CASSLVWGPGEQYF. This chain joins TRBV27 and TRBJ2-7; D is ambiguous. V was trimmed by 3 bases and J by 6 bases, leaving 15 bases between them. Germline lookup yields CDR1 MNHEY and CDR2 SMNVEV (reference sequence). The CDR3 loop spans 14 amino acids.